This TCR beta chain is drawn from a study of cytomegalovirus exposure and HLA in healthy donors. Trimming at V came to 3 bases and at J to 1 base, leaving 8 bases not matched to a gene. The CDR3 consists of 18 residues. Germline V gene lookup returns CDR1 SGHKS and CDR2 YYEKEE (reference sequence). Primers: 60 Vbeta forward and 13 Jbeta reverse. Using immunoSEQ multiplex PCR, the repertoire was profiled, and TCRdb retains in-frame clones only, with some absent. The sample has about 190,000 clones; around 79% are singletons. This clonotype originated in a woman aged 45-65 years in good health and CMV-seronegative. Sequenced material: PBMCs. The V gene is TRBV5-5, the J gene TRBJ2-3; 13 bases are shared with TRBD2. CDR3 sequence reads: CASSSGLAGRPGTDTQYF. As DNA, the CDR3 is TGTGCCAGCAGCTCGGGACTAGCGGGACGGCCAGGCACAGATACGCAGTATTTT. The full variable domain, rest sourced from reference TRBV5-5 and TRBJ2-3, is DAGVTQSPTHLIKTRGQQVTLRCSPISGHKSVSWYQQVLGQGPQFIFQYYEKEERGRGNFPDRFSARQFPNYSSELNVNALLLGDSALYLCASSSGLAGRPGTDTQYFGPGTRLTVL.